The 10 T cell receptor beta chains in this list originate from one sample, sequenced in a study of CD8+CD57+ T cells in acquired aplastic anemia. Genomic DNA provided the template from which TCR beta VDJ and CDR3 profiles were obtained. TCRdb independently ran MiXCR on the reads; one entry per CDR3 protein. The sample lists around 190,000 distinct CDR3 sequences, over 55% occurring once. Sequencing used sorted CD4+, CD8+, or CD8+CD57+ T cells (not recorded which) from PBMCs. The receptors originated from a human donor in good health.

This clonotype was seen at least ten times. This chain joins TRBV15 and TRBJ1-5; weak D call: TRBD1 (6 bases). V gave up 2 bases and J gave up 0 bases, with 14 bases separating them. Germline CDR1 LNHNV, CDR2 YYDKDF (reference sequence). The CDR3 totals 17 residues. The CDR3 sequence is CATSRQGRIDSNQPQHF. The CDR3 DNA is TGTGCCACCAGCAGACAGGGGAGAATAGATAGCAATCAGCCCCAGCATTTT.

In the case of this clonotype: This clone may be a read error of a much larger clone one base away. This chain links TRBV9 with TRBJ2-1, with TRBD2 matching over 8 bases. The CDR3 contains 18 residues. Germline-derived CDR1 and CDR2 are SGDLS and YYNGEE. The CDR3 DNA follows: TGTACCAGCAGCGTAGACGGGACTAGGGGGGCTCTTTACAATGAGCAGTTCTTC. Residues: CTSSVDGTRGALYNEQFF.

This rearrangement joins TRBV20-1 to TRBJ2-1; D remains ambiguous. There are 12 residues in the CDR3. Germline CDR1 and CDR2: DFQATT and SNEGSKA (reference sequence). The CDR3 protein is CSVTSREAEQFF. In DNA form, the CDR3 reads TGCAGCGTTACCAGCCGAGAGGCTGAGCAGTTCTTC.

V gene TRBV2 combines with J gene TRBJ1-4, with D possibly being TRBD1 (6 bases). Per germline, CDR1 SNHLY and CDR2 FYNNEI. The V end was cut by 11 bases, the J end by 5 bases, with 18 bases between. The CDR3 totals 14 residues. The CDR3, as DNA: TGTGCCTCCAGAGGGGGAGGGCGGAATGAAAAACTGTTTTTT. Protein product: CASRGGGRNEKLFF.

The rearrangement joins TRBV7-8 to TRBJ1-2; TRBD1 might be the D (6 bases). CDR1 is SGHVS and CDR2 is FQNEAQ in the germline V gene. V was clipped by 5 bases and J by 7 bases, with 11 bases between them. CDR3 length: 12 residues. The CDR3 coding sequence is TGTGCCAGCAGCCCGAACAGGGCTGGCTACACCTTC. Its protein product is CASSPNRAGYTF.

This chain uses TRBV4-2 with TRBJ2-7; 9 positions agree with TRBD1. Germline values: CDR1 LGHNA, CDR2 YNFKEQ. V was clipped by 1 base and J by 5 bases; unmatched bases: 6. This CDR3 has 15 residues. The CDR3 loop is CASSQVRTGVHEQYF. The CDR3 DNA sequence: TGTGCCAGCAGCCAAGTTAGGACAGGGGTGCACGAGCAGTACTTC.

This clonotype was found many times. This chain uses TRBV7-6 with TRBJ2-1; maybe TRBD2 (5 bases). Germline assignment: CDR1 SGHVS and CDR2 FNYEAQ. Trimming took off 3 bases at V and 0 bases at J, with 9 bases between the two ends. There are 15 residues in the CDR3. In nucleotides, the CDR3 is TGTGCCAGCAGCTTCTCAGGAGGCTCCTACAATGAGCAGTTCTTC. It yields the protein CASSFSGGSYNEQFF.

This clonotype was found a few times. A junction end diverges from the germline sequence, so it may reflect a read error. CDR3 in amino acids: CAGSTGGGTEAFF. Written as DNA, the CDR3 is TGTGCCGGCAGCACAGGGGGGGGGACTGAAGCTTTCTTT. The chain is built from TRBV9 and TRBJ1-1; 8 nucleotides match TRBD1. The V gene's germline CDR1 is SGDLS and CDR2 YYNGEE. The CDR3 sequence is 13 residues long. Full variable domain (outside the CDR3, taken from reference TRBV9 and TRBJ1-1): DSGVTQTPKHLITATGQRVTLRCSPRSGDLSVYWYQQSLDQGLQFLIQYYNGEERAKGNILERFSAQQFPDLHSELNLSSLELGDSALYFCAGSTGGGTEAFFGQGTRLTVV.

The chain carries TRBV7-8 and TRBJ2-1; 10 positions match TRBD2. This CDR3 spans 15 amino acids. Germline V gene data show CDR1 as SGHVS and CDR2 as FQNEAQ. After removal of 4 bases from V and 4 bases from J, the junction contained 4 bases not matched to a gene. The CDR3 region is CASSSSGGRYNEQFF. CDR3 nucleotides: TGTGCCAGCAGCTCTAGCGGGGGCCGGTACAATGAGCAGTTCTTC.

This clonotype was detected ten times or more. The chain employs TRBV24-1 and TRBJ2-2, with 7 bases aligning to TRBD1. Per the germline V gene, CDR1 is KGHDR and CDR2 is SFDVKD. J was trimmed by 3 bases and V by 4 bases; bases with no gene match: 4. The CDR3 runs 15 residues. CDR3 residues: CATSDPDRDTGELFF. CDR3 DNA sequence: TGTGCCACCAGTGACCCCGACAGGGACACCGGGGAGCTGTTTTTT.